The T cell receptor (beta chain) under discussion was sequenced for a study of T cell responses to AZD1222 COVID-19 vaccine. Study summary: Second doses were pooled across both intervals (about 4 or about 12 weeks).

The study's findings and limits: Just a handful of people given AZD1222 tested seropositive at baseline. Spike-specific TCR breadth and depth were elevated following two AZD1222 doses. Vaccine-associated CD4 TCRs ranged over spike, dominating at 160-218 and 743-854.

To note about this clone: Its cognate antigen is unknown.

Germline CDR1 reads SNHLY; CDR2 reads FYNNEI. The J segment lost 0 bases and the V segment lost 5 bases, leaving 3 bases of the junction unmatched. This CDR3 region has 14 residues. Sequencing was performed with immunoSEQ multiplex PCR; in TCRdb, only in-frame clones are kept and a portion is missing. The sample gives some 40,000 clones, over 60% of which show up once; 3% to 5% is in the top ten. This TCR came from an adult in good health. This specimen was peripheral blood, taken on day 0 of AZD1222 vaccination. V gene TRBV2 combines with J gene TRBJ1-2, with 7 bases fitting TRBD1. CDR3 in amino acids: CASSRQGANYGYTF. For the CDR3, the DNA is TGTGCCAGCAGTCGACAGGGAGCTAACTATGGCTACACCTTC.